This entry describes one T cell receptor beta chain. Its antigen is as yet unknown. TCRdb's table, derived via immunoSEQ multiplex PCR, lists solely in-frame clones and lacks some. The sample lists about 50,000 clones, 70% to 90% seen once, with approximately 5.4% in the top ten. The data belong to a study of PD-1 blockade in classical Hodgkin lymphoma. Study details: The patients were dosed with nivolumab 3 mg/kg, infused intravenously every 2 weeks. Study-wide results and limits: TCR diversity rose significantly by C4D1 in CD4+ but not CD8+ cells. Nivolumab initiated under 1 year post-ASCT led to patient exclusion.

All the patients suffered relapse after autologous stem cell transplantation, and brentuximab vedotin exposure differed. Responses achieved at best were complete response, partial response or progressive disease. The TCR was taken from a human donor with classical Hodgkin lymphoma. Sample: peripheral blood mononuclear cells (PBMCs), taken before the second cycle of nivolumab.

CDR3 residues: CASSSPGLGVTNQPQHF. Here the CDR3 DNA reads TGTGCCAGCAGTTCCCCGGGGTTAGGGGTCACGAATCAGCCCCAGCATTTT. The chain is built from TRBV28 and TRBJ1-5; maybe TRBD1 (5 bases). CDR1 is MDHEN and CDR2 is SYDVKM in the germline V gene. The CDR3 loop spans 17 amino acids. Trimming took 4 bases from V and 4 from J, leaving 20 bases between them.